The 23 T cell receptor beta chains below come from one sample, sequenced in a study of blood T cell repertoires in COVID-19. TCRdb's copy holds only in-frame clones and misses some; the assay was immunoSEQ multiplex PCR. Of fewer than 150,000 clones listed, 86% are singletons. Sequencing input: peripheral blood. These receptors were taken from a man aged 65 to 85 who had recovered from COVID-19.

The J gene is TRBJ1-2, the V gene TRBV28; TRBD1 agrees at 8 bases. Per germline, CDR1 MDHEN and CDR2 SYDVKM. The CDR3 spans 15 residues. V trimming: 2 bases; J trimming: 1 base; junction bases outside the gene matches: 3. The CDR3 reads CASSLRRGLNYGYTF. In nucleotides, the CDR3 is TGTGCCAGCAGTTTACGCAGGGGGCTTAACTATGGCTACACCTTC.

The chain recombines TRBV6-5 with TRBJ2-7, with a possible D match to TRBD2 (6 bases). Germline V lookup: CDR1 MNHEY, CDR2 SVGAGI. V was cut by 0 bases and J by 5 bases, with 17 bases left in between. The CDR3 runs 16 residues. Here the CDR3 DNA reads TGTGCCAGCAGTTACTCTCCGCGCCCTAGGGAGGACGAGCAGTACTTC. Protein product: CASSYSPRPREDEQYF.

Written as DNA, the CDR3 is TGCGCCAGCAGCCCAACGGGGGGGCGGGTTGAAAAACTGTTTTTT. Amino acid sequence: CASSPTGGRVEKLFF. The rearrangement joins TRBV4-1 to TRBJ1-4, with D tentatively TRBD1 (6 bases). The CDR3 is 15 amino acids. Trimming left V 4 bases short and J 7 bases short, with 16 bases between. CDR1 and CDR2 (germline): MGHRA, YSYEKL.

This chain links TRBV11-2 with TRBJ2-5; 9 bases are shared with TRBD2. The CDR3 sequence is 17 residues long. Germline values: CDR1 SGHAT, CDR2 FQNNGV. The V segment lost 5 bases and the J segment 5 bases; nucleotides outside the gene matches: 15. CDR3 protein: CASSREATSGLGETQYF. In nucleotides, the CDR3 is TGTGCCAGCAGCCGAGAGGCGACTAGCGGCCTGGGGGAGACCCAGTACTTC.

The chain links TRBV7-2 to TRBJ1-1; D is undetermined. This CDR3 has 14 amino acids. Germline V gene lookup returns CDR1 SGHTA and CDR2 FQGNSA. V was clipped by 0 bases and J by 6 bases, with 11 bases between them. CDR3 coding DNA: TGTGCCAGCAGCTTAGCTTACAGTCACGCTGAAGCTTTCTTT. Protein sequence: CASSLAYSHAEAFF.

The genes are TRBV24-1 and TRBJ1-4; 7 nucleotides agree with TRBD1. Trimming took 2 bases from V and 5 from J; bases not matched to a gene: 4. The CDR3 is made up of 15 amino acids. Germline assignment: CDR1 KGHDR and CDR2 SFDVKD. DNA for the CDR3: TGTGCCACCAGTGATTCTGACAGGGAGAATGAAAAACTGTTTTTT. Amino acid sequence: CATSDSDRENEKLFF.

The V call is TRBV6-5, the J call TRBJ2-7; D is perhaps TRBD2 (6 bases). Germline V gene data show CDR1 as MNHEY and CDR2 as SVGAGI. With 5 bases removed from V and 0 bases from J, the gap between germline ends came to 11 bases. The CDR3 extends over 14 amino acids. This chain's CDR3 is CASSPPGLSYEQYF. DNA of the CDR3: TGTGCCAGCAGTCCCCCGGGACTCTCCTACGAGCAGTACTTC.

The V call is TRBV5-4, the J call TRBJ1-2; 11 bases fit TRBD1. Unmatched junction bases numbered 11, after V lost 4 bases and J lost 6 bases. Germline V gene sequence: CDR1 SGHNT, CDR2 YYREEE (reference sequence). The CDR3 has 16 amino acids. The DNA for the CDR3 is TGTGCCAGCAGCCTCAATGCTGGGACAGGGGGTCATGGCTACACCTTC. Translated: CASSLNAGTGGHGYTF. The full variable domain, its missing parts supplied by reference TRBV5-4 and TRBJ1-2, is ETGVTQSPTHLIKTRGQQVTLRCSSQSGHNTVSWYQQALGQGPQFIFQYYREEENGRGNFPPRFSGLQFPNYSSELNVNALELDDSALYLCASSLNAGTGGHGYTFGSGTRLTVV.

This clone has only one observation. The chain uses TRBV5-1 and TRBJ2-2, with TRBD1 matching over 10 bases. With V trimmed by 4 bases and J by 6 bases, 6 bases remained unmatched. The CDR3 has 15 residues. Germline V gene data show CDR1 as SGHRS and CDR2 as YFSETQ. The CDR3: CASSPGTGDAGELFF. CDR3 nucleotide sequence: TGCGCCAGCAGCCCCGGGACAGGGGACGCCGGGGAGCTGTTTTTT.

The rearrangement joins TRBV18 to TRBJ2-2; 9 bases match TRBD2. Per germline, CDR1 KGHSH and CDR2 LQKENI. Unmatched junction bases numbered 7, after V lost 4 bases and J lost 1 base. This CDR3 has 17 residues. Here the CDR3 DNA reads TGTGCCAGCTCACAGCGTCCAGCGGGGGGGAACACCGGGGAGCTGTTTTTT. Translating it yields CASSQRPAGGNTGELFF.

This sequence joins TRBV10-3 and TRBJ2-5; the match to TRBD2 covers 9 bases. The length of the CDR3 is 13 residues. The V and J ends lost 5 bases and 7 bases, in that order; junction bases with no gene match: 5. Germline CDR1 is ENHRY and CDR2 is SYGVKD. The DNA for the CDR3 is TGTGCCATCAGTCGGGCGGGAGGGCCGACCCAGTACTTC. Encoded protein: CAISRAGGPTQYF.

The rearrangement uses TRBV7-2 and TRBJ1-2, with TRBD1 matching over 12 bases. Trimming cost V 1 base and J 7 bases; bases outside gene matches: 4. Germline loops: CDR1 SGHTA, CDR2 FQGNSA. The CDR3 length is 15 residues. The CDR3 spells CASSLGGTGGSGYTF. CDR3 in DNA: TGTGCCAGCAGCTTAGGAGGGACAGGGGGCTCTGGCTACACCTTC.

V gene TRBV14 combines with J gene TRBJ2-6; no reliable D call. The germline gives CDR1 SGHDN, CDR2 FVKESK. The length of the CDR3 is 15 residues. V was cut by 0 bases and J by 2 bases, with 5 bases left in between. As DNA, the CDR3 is TGTGCCAGCAGCCAAGAGGCAGCTGGGGCCAACGTCCTGACTTTC. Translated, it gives CASSQEAAGANVLTF.

The CDR3 coding sequence is TGCGCCAGCAGCTGGGAGGGACTCCGAGATACGCAGTATTTT. This gives the protein CASSWEGLRDTQYF. V usage is TRBV5-1 and J usage is TRBJ2-3, with 7 bases identical to TRBD2. The V and J ends lost 3 bases and 5 bases, in that order; junction bases with no gene match: 6. Germline V lookup: CDR1 SGHRS, CDR2 YFSETQ. This CDR3 region has 14 residues.

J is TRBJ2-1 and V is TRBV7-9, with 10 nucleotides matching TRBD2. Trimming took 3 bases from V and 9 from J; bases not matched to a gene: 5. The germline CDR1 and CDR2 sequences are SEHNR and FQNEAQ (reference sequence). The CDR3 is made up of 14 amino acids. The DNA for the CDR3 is TGTGCCAGCAGCTTGCGTCTAGCGGGAGCTGAGCAGTTCTTC. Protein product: CASSLRLAGAEQFF.

As DNA, the CDR3 is TGCGCCAGCCGGCGGACTAGCGGGAGACTATACAATGAGCAGTTCTTC. It specifies CASRRTSGRLYNEQFF. J is TRBJ2-1 and V is TRBV5-1; TRBD2 matches at 13 bases. The CDR3 runs to 16 residues. Per germline, CDR1 SGHRS and CDR2 YFSETQ. Losses at the gene ends were 7 bases for V and 4 bases for J; bases not matched to a gene: 8.

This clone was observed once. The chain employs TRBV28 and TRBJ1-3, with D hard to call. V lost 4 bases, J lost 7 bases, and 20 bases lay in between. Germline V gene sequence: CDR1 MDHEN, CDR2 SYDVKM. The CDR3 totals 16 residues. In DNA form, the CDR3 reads TGTGCCAGCAGTTCTACTACCCGGCGGCTCGCGAACACCATATATTTT. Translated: CASSSTTRRLANTIYF.

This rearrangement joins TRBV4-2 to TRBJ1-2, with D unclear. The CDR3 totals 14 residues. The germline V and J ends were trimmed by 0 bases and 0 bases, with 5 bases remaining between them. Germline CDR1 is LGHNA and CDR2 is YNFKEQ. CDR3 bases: TGTGCCAGCAGCCAAGATCCCTCTAACTATGGCTACACCTTC. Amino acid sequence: CASSQDPSNYGYTF.

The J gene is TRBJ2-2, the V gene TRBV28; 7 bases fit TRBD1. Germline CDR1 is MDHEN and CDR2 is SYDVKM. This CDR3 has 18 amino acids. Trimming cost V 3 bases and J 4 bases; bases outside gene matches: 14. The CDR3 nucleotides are TGTGCCAGCAGTTTCGATAGGCGAATACAGGGGTTCACCGGGGAGCTGTTTTTT. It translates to CASSFDRRIQGFTGELFF.

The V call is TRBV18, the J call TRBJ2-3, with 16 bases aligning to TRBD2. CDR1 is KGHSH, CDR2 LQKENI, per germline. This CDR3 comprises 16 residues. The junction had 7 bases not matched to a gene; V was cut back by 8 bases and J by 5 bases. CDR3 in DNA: TGTGCCAGCGCGGGACTAGCGGGAGGGCCGGGAGATACGCAGTATTTT. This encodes CASAGLAGGPGDTQYF.

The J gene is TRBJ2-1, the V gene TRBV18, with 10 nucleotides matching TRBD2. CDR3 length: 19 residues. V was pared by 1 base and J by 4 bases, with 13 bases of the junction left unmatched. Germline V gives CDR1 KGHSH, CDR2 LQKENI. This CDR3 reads CASSPRAGKRTSGYNEQFF. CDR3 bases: TGTGCCAGCTCACCACGAGCGGGGAAGAGGACTAGCGGATACAATGAGCAGTTCTTC. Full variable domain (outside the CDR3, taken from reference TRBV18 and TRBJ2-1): NAGVMQNPRHLVRRRGQEARLRCSPMKGHSHVYWYRQLPEEGLKFMVYLQKENIIDESGMPKERFSAEFPKEGPSILRIQQVVRGDSAAYFCASSPRAGKRTSGYNEQFFGPGTRLTVL.

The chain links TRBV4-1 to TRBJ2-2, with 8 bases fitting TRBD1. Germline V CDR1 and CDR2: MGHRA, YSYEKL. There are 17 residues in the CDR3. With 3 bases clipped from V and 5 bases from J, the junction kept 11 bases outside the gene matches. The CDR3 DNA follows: TGCGCCAGCAGCCATGGTCAGGGGGCGCGAGGGACCGGGGAGCTGTTTTTT. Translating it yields CASSHGQGARGTGELFF.

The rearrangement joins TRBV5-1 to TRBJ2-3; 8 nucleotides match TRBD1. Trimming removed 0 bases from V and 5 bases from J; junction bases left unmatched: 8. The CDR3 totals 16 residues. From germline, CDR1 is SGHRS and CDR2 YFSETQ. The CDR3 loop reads CASSLAGQGAGDTQYF. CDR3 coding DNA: TGCGCCAGCAGCTTGGCTGGGCAGGGGGCCGGAGATACGCAGTATTTT.